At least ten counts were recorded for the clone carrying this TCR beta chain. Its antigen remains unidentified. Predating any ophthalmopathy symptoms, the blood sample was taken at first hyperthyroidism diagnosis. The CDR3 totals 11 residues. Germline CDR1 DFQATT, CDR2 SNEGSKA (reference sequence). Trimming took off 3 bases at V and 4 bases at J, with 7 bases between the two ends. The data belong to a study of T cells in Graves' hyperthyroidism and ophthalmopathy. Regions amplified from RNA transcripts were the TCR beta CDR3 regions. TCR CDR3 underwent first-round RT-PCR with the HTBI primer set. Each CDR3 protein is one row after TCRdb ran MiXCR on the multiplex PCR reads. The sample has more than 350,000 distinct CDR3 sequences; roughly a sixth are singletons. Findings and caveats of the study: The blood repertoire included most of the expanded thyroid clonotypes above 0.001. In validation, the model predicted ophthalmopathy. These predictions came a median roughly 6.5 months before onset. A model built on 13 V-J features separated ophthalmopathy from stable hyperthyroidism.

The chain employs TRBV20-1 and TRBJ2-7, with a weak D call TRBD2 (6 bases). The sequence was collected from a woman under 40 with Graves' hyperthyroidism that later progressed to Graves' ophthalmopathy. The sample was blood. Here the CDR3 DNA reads TGCAGTGCTAGGGGGGGATACGAGCAGTACTTC. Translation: CSARGGYEQYF.